A single sample is the source of the 15 T cell receptor beta chains below, sequenced in a study of cytotoxic CD8 clonotypes in ibrutinib-treated CLL. Profiling relied on immunoSEQ multiplex PCR, and the TCRdb table lists in-frame clones only, not all of them. The sample consists of about 140,000 clones, around three quarters of them appearing once. Specimen: PBMCs, collected after 12 months of ibrutinib treatment. The receptors originated from a human donor with chronic lymphocytic leukemia.

The rearrangement links TRBV19 to TRBJ2-6; TRBD1 matches 10 bases. Germline-derived CDR1 and CDR2 are LNHDA and SQIVND (reference sequence). Unmatched junction bases numbered 8, after V lost 3 bases and J lost 0 bases. The CDR3 has 19 amino acids. CDR3 in amino acids: CASSIMTGGLLSGANVLTF. CDR3 nucleotide sequence: TGTGCCAGTAGTATTATGACAGGGGGCCTACTCTCTGGGGCCAACGTCCTGACTTTC.

The rearrangement uses TRBV29-1 and TRBJ2-4, with TRBD1 identical over 10 bases. The CDR3 is 14 residues long. Germline CDR1 SQVTM, CDR2 ANQGSEA. With V trimmed by 7 bases and J by 0 bases, 3 bases remained unmatched. The CDR3 DNA follows: TGCAGCGGCCGGGACAGGGGAGCCAAAAACATTCAGTACTTC. Residues: CSGRDRGAKNIQYF.

This clone was detected only once. The rearrangement uses TRBV7-9 and TRBJ2-3; D ambiguous. The CDR3 is 14 residues long. Trimming pared 1 base from V and 6 bases from J, leaving 11 bases between. Germline-derived CDR1 and CDR2 are SEHNR and FQNEAQ (reference sequence). CDR3 DNA: TGTGCCAGCAGCTTAGTGGCAGGTTCGGATACGCAGTATTTT. Its translation: CASSLVAGSDTQYF.

The chain combines TRBV7-9 with TRBJ1-2; no firm D call. Trimming stripped 1 base from V and 4 bases from J, with 7 bases between. Looked up from germline, CDR1 is SEHNR and CDR2 is FQNEAQ (reference sequence). The CDR3 totals 13 residues. This CDR3 is CASSLDARYGYTF. The DNA for the CDR3 is TGTGCCAGCAGCTTAGACGCCCGCTATGGCTACACCTTC.

In this sample, this clone turned up many times. The genes are TRBV7-9 and TRBJ1-5; possibly TRBD1 for D (6 bases). This CDR3 region has 15 residues. The germline CDR1 and CDR2 sequences are SEHNR and FQNEAQ (reference sequence). V lost 1 base, J lost 2 bases, and 9 bases lay in between. The CDR3 loop reads CASSLGGLGNQPQHF. CDR3 nucleotide sequence: TGTGCCAGCAGCTTAGGGGGGCTGGGCAATCAGCCCCAGCATTTT.

The chain carries TRBV7-2 and TRBJ2-1; D is perhaps TRBD2 (5 bases). Germline V gives CDR1 SGHTA, CDR2 FQGNSA. The CDR3 loop spans 16 amino acids. V was shortened by 1 base and J by 0 bases, with 10 bases between the two germline ends. The CDR3 is CASSLGRGFSYNEQFF. CDR3 DNA sequence: TGTGCCAGCAGCTTAGGTCGCGGGTTCTCCTACAATGAGCAGTTCTTC.

The CDR3 region has the DNA TGTGCCAGCAGTCGACAGGGGGGCACCTACGAGCAGTACTTC. Translation: CASSRQGGTYEQYF. V gene TRBV6-1 combines with J gene TRBJ2-7; 9 bases align to TRBD1. The J segment lost 2 bases and the V segment lost 5 bases, leaving 4 bases of the junction unmatched. This CDR3 is 14 amino acids long. Germline-derived CDR1 and CDR2 are MNHNS and SASEGT.

The chain recombines TRBV28 with TRBJ2-3; D call uncertain. There are 14 residues in the CDR3. V lost 6 bases, J lost 4 bases, and 14 bases lay in between. Germline V gene lookup returns CDR1 MDHEN and CDR2 SYDVKM. The DNA of the CDR3 is TGTGCCAGCAGAAAGGCAGGCCGTCCAGATACGCAGTATTTT. Its translation is CASRKAGRPDTQYF. Filled out from reference TRBV28 and TRBJ2-3, the complete variable domain reads DVKVTQSSRYLVKRTGEKVFLECVQDMDHENMFWYRQDPGLGLRLIYFSYDVKMKEKGDIPEGYSVSREKKERFSLILESASTNQTSMYLCASRKAGRPDTQYFGPGTRLTVL.

The V gene is TRBV28, the J gene TRBJ2-2; possibly TRBD2 for D (5 bases). Germline V gives CDR1 MDHEN, CDR2 SYDVKM. The germline V and J ends were trimmed by 7 bases and 5 bases, with 14 bases remaining between them. The CDR3 is 14 amino acids. CDR3 sequence reads: CASTLSGLTGELFF. The CDR3 DNA is TGTGCCAGCACCCTCTCAGGACTTACCGGGGAGCTGTTTTTT.

The chain is built from TRBV18 and TRBJ1-2; TRBD1 matches at 10 bases. The CDR3 is 16 amino acids. Germline trimming cut 3 bases from V and 4 bases from J; bases unmatched to any gene: 8. CDR1 KGHSH and CDR2 LQKENI come from the germline V gene. The CDR3 nucleotides are TGTGCCAGCTCACCCCAGCTGGGACAGGGGCTCTATGGCTACACCTTC. Amino acids: CASSPQLGQGLYGYTF.

The chain recombines TRBV5-1 with TRBJ2-5; the D gene could be TRBD1 or TRBD2 (5 bases each). V was cut by 5 bases and J by 6 bases, with 14 bases left in between. CDR3 length equals 13 residues. Germline CDR1 SGHRS, CDR2 YFSETQ. CDR3 in amino acids: CASSWDLLQTQYF. The CDR3 DNA follows: TGCGCCAGCAGTTGGGACCTCCTCCAGACCCAGTACTTC.

The chain uses TRBV9 and TRBJ2-3, with D uncertain. Germline loops: CDR1 SGDLS, CDR2 YYNGEE. Trimming took off 3 bases at V and 5 bases at J, with 7 bases between the two ends. The CDR3 spans 12 residues. The CDR3 loop reads CASSETLDTQYF. CDR3 DNA sequence: TGTGCCAGCAGCGAGACCTTAGATACGCAGTATTTT.

V usage is TRBV4-3 and J usage is TRBJ2-5, with 12 bases lining up with TRBD2. There are 19 residues in the CDR3. V was clipped by 0 bases and J by 4 bases; unmatched bases: 12. Germline-derived CDR1 and CDR2 are LGHNA and YSLEER. The DNA for the CDR3 is TGCGCCAGCAGCCAAGATCTGATCCCGACTAGCGGGAGAGGAGAGACCCAGTACTTC. Its translation is CASSQDLIPTSGRGETQYF.

The CDR3 spells CASSLYSDTGELFF. CDR3 in DNA: TGTGCCAGCAGTTTATATTCGGACACCGGGGAGCTGTTTTTT. V usage is TRBV27 and J usage is TRBJ2-2; D not certain. Germline V CDR1 and CDR2: MNHEY, SMNVEV (reference sequence). This CDR3 comprises 14 residues. V gave up 1 base and J gave up 3 bases, with 6 bases separating them.

The rearrangement links TRBV4-2 to TRBJ1-6; TRBD1 is a possible D gene (6 bases). This CDR3 has 15 amino acids. V was trimmed by 0 bases and J by 8 bases, leaving 11 bases between them. CDR1 and CDR2 (germline): LGHNA, YNFKEQ. The CDR3 spells CASSQEGGSDSPLHF. The CDR3 nucleotides are TGTGCCAGCAGCCAAGAAGGGGGTTCGGATTCACCCCTCCACTTT.